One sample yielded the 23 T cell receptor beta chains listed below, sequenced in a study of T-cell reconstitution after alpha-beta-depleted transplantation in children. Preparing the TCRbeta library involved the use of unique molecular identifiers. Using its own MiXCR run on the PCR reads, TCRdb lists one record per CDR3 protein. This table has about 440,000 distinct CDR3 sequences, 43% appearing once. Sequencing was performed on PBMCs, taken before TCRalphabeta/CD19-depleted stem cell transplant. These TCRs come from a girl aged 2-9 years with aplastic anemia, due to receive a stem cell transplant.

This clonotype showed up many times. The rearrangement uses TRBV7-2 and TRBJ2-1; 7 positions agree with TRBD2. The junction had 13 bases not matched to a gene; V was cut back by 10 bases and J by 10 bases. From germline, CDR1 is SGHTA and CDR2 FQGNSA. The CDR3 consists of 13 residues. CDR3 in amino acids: CATSDSWGGEQFF. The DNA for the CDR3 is TGTGCCACCTCAGATTCTTGGGGAGGGGAGCAGTTCTTC. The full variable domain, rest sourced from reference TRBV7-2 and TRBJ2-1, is GAGVSQSPSNKVTEKGKDVELRCDPISGHTALYWYRQSLGQGLEFLIYFQGNSAPDKSGLPSDRFSAERTGGSVSTLTIQRTQQEDSAVYLCATSDSWGGEQFFGPGTRLTVL.

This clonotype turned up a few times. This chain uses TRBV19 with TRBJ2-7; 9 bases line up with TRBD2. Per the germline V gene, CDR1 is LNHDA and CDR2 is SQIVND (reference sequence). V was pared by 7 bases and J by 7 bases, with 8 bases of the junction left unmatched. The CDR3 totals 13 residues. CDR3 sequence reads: CASTSQAGGEQYF. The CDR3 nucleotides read TGTGCCAGTACCAGCCAAGCGGGAGGTGAGCAGTACTTC.

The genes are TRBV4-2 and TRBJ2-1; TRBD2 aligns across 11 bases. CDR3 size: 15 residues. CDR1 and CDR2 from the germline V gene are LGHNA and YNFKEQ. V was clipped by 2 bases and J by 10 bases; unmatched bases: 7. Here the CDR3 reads CASSQLAGGFREQFF. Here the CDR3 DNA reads TGTGCCAGCAGCCAACTAGCGGGGGGCTTTCGGGAGCAGTTCTTC.

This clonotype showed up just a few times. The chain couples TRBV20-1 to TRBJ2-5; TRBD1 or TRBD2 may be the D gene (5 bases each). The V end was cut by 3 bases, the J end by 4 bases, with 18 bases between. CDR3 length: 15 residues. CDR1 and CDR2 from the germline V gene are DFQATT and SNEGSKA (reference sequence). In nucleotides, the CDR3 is TGCAGTGCTAGCGGAGGTCTTGGACATGGAGAGACCCAGTACTTC. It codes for CSASGGLGHGETQYF.

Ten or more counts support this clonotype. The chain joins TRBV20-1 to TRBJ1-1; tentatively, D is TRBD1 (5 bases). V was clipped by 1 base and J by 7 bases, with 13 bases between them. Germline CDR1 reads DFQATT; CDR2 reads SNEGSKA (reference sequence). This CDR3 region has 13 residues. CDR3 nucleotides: TGCAGTGCTAGAGCGGGGCTACACAGTGAAGCTTTCTTT. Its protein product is CSARAGLHSEAFF.

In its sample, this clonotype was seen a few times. CDR3 residues: CASRFQGTQETQYF. CDR3 nucleotide sequence: TGCGCCAGCCGGTTCCAGGGGACCCAAGAGACCCAGTACTTC. The chain links TRBV5-1 to TRBJ2-5, with a weak D call TRBD1 (6 bases). The CDR3 spans 14 residues. Germline lookup yields CDR1 SGHRS and CDR2 YFSETQ. V was cut by 7 bases and J by 1 base, with 14 bases left in between.

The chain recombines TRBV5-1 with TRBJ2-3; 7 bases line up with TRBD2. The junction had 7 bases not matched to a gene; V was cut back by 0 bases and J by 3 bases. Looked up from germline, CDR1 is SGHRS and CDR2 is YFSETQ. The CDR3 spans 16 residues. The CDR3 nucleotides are TGCGCCAGCAGCTTGGGGAGCGGAGCGGGGACAGATACGCAGTATTTT. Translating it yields CASSLGSGAGTDTQYF.

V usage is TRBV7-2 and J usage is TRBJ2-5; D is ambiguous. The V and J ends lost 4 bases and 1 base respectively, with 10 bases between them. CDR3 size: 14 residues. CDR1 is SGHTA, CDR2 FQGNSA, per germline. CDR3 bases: TGTGCCAGCAGCTCAGAGAGCCTCCAAGAGACCCAGTACTTC. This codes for CASSSESLQETQYF.

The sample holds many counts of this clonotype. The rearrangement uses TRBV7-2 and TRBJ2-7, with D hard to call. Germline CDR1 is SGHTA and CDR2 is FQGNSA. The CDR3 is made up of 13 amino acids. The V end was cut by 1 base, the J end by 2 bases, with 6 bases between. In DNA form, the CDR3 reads TGTGCCAGCAGCTTAGGGGCAACCTACGAGCAGTACTTC. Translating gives CASSLGATYEQYF.

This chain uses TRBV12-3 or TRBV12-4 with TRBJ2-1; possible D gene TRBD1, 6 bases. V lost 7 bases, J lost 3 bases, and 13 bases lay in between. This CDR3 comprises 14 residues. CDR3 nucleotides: TGTGCCAGCAACCCAGGGGAGTACTACAATGAGCAGTTCTTC. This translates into CASNPGEYYNEQFF.

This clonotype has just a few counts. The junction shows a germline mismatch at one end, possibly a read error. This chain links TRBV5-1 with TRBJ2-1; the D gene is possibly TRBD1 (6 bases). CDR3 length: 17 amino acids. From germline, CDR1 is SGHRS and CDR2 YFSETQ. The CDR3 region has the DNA TGCGCCAGCAGTTTGGCAGACAGGCCCAGCTCCTACAATGAGCAGTTCTTC. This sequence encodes CASSLADRPSSYNEQFF.

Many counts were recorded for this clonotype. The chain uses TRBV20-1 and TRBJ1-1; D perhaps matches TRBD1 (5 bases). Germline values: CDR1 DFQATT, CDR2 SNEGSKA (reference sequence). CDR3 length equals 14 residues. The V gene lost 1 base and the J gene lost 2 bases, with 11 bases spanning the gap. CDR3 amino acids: CSARAPDRNTEAFF. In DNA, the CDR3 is TGCAGTGCTAGAGCCCCTGACAGAAACACTGAAGCTTTCTTT.

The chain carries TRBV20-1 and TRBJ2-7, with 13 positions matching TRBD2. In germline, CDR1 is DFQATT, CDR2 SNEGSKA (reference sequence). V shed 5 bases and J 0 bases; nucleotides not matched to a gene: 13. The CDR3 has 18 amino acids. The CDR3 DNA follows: TGCAGTGCTGCTACCCCGGGACTAGCGGGGAAAAGCTCCTACGAGCAGTACTTC. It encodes CSAATPGLAGKSSYEQYF.

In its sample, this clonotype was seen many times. CDR3: CASSLWGGGSYEQYF. CDR3 sequence (DNA): TGTGCCAGCAGTTTATGGGGCGGGGGCTCCTACGAGCAGTACTTC. The chain is built from TRBV28 and TRBJ2-7; 7 bases are a match to TRBD2. V lost 0 bases, J lost 0 bases, and 2 bases stayed unmatched. CDR3 length equals 15 residues. CDR1 MDHEN and CDR2 SYDVKM come from the germline V gene.

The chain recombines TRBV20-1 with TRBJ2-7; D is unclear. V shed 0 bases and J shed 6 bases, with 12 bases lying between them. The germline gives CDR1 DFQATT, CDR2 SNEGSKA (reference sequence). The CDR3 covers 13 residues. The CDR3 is CSARDPKGPEQYF. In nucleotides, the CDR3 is TGCAGTGCTAGAGATCCGAAGGGTCCCGAGCAGTACTTC.

In nucleotides, the CDR3 is TGTGCCAGCAGGGCGGGAGGGCCCACAGATACGCAGTATTTT. It translates to CASRAGGPTDTQYF. V gene TRBV6-1 combines with J gene TRBJ2-3, with 9 bases identical to TRBD2. This CDR3 region has 14 residues. V shed 6 bases and J 2 bases; nucleotides not matched to a gene: 3. Germline-derived CDR1 and CDR2 are MNHNS and SASEGT.

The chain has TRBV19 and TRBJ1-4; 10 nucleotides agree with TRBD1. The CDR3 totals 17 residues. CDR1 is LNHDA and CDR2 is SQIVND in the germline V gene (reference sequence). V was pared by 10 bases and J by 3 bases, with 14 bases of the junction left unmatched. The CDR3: CATRPGTGDRSNEKLFF. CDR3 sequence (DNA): TGTGCCACCAGACCCGGGACAGGGGATAGGTCTAATGAAAAACTGTTTTTT.

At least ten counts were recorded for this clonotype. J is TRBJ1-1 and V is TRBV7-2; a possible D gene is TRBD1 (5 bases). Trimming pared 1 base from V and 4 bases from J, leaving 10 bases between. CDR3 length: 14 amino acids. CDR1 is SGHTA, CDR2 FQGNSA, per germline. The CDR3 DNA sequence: TGTGCCAGCAGCTTAGTGGAGGGGAGCACTGAAGCTTTCTTT. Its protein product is CASSLVEGSTEAFF.

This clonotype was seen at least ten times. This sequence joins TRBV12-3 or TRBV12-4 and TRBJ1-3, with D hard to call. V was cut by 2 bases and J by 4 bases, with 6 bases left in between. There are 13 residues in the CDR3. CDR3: CASSLTGGNTIYF. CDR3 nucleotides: TGTGCCAGCAGTTTAACTGGGGGAAACACCATATATTTT.

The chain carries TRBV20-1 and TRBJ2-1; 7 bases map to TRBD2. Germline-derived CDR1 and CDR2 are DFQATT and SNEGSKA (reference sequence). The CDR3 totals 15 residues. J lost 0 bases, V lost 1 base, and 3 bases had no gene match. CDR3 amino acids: CSARGRGSSYNEQFF. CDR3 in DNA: TGCAGTGCTAGAGGGCGGGGGAGCTCCTACAATGAGCAGTTCTTC.

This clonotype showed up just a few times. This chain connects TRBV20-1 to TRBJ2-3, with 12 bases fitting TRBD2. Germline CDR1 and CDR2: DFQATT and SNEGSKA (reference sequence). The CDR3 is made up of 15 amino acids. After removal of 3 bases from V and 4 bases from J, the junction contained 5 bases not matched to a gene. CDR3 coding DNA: TGCAGTGCTAGTCCTAGCGGGAGGGCCGCAGATACGCAGTATTTT. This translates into CSASPSGRAADTQYF.

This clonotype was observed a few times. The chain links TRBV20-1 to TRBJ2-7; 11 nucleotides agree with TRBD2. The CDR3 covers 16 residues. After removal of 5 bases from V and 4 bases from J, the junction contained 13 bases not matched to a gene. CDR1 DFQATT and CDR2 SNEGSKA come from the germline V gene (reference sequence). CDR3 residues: CSALDLAGGPGYEQYF. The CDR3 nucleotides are TGCAGTGCTCTAGATTTAGCGGGAGGGCCTGGATACGAGCAGTACTTC.

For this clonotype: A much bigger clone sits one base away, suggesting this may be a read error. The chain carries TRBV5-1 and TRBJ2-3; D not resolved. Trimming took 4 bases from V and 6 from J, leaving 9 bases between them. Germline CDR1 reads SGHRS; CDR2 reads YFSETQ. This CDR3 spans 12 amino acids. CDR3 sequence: CASSTDWDTQYF. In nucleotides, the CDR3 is TGCGCCAGCAGCACCGACTGGGATACGCAGTATTTT.